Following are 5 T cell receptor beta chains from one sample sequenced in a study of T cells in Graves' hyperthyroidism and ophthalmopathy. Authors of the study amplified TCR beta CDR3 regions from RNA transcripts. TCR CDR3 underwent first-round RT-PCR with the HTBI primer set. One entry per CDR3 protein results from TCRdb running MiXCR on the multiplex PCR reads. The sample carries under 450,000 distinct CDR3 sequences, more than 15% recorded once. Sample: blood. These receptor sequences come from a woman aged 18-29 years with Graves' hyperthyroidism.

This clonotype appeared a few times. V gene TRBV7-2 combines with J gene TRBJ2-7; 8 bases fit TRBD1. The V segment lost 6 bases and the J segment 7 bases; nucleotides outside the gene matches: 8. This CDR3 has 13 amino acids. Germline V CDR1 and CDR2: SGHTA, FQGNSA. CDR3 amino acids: CASRGTGAKEQYF. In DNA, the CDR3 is TGTGCCAGCAGGGGGACAGGAGCGAAAGAGCAGTACTTC.

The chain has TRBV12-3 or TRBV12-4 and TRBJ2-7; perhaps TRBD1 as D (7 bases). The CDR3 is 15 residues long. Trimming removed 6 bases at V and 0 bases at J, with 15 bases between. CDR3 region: CASSRGATSSYEQYF. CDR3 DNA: TGTGCCAGCAGCAGGGGGGCTACGAGCTCCTACGAGCAGTACTTC.

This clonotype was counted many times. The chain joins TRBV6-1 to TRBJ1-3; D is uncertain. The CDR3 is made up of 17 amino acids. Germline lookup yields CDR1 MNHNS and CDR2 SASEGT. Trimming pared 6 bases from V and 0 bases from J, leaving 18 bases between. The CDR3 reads CASSRNAQRNSGNTIYF. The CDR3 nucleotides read TGTGCCAGCAGCCGCAATGCCCAACGCAACTCTGGAAACACCATATATTTT.

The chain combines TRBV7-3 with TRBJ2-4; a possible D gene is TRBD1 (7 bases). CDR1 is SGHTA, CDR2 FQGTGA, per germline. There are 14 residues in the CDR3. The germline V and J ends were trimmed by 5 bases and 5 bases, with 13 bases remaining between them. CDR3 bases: TGTGCCAGCAGCCCAGGGGGGAGCCAAAACATTCAGTACTTC. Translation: CASSPGGSQNIQYF.

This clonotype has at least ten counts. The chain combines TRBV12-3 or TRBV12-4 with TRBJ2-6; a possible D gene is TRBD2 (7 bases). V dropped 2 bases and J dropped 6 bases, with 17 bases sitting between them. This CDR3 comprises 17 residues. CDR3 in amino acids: CASSLRGAPTTANVLTF. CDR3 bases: TGTGCCAGCAGTTTACGGGGGGCTCCTACTACGGCCAACGTCCTGACTTTC.